This TCR beta chain was captured by sequencing in a study of low-dose radiotherapy and immunotherapy resistance in tumors. Background on the study: A dose of 0.5 Gy per fraction was delivered to Cohort 1 every 2 weeks, for a total of 6.5 Gy. Patients took 300 mg oral aspirin daily for four cycles from cycle 1 day 1. On an every-two-weeks schedule, patients received intravenous nivolumab 240 mg, along with ipilimumab 1 mg/kg every six weeks.

TRAV- and TRBV-specific primers primed first-strand cDNA, covering alpha and beta chains. TCRs were put through approximately 21 PCR cycles of amplification with Phusion. A constant-region primer and the V-primer adapter served as the primer pair. From the reads, TCRdb called clonotypes with MiXCR, one entry per CDR3 protein. This sample yields tens of thousands of distinct CDR3 sequences, of which about 26% are seen a single time; 6.6% belongs to the top ten. In this sample, this clonotype turned up many times. Described time point: before trial treatment. Donors were treated with nivolumab, ipilimumab, aspirin, and low-dose cyclophosphamide and radiotherapy. CDR1 and CDR2 (germline): SGHTA, FQGNSA. This CDR3 has 18 residues. V trimming: 1 base; J trimming: 5 bases; junction bases outside the gene matches: 12.

The chain employs TRBV7-2 and TRBJ2-3; 10 positions agree with TRBD2. The material sequenced was PBMCs, taken before treatment. The sequence was obtained from a male donor with rectosigmoid adenocarcinoma. The CDR3 nucleotides are TGTGCCAGCAGCTTAGTTGGGTTGAGCGGGGGGGCAGGAGATACGCAGTATTTT. Translated: CASSLVGLSGGAGDTQYF.